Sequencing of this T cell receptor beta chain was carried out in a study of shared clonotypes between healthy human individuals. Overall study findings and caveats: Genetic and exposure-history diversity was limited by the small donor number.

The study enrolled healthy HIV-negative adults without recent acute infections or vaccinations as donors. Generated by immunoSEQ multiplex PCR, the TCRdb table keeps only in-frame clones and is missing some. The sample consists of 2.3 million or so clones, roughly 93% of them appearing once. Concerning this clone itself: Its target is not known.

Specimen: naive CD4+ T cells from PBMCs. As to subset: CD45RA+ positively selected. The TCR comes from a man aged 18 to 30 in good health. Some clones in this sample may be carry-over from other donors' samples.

The CDR3 bases are TGTGCCAGCAGTACACGTAGCGGGAGCGGAGGGGCCTACAATGAGCAGTTCTTC. Protein: CASSTRSGSGGAYNEQFF. The chain is built from TRBV27 and TRBJ2-1; 9 nucleotides align to TRBD2. Germline loops: CDR1 MNHEY, CDR2 SMNVEV (reference sequence). This CDR3 comprises 18 residues. V lost 5 bases and J lost 2; bases outside the gene matches: 13.